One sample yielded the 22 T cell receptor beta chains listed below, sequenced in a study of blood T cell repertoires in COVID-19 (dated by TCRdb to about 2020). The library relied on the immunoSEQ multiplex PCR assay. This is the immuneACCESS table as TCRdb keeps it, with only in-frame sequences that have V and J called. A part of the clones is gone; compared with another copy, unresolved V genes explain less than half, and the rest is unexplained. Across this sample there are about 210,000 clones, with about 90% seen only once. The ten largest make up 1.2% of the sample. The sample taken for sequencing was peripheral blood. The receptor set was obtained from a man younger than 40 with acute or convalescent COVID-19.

CDR3: CASSPTAGVFQETQYF. The CDR3 DNA reads TGTGCCAGCAGCCCAACGGCGGGAGTTTTTCAAGAGACCCAGTACTTC. The chain employs TRBV7-9 and TRBJ2-5; 7 nucleotides line up with TRBD2. With V trimmed by 5 bases and J by 2 bases, 11 bases remained unmatched. This CDR3 contains 16 residues. CDR1 is SEHNR, CDR2 FQNEAQ, per germline (reference sequence). Using reference TRBV7-9 and TRBJ2-5 for the parts outside the CDR3, the full variable domain is DTGVSQNPRHKITKRGQNVTFRCDPISEHNRLYWYRQTLGQGPEFLTYFQNEAQLEKSRLLSDRFSAERPKGSFSTLEIQRTEQGDSAMYLCASSPTAGVFQETQYFGPGTRLLVL.

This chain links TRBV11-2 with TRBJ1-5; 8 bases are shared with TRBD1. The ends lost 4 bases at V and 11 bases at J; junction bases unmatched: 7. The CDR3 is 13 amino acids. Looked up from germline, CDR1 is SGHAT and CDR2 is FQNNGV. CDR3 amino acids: CASSSDRVRAQHF. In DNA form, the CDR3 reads TGTGCCAGCAGCTCGGACAGGGTCCGTGCCCAGCATTTT.

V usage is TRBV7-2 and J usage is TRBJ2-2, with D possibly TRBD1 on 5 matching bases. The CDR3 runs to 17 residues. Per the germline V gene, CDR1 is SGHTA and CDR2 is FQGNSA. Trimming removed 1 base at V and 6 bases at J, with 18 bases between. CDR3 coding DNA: TGTGCCAGCAGCTTAGGTTCCCAGCGCAGACAGTCCGGGGAGCTGTTTTTT. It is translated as CASSLGSQRRQSGELFF. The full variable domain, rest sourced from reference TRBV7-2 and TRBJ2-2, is GAGVSQSPSNKVTEKGKDVELRCDPISGHTALYWYRQSLGQGLEFLIYFQGNSAPDKSGLPSDRFSAERTGGSVSTLTIQRTQQEDSAVYLCASSLGSQRRQSGELFFGEGSRLTVL.

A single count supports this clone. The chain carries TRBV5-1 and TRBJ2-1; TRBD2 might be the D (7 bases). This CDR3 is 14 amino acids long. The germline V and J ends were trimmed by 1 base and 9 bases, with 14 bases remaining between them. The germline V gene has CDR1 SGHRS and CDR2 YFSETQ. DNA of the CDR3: TGCGCCAGCAGCTTGTGGGGGGGCCCAGCTGAGCAGTTCTTC. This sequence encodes CASSLWGGPAEQFF.

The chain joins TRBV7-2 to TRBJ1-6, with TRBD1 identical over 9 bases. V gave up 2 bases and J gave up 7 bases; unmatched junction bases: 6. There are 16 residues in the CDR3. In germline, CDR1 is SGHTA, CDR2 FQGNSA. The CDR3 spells CASSLRDRERNSPLHF. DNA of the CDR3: TGTGCCAGCAGCTTAAGGGACAGGGAGAGGAATTCACCCCTCCACTTT.

The CDR3 protein is CASSQDAADTQYF. In DNA, the CDR3 is TGTGCCAGCAGCCAAGATGCGGCAGATACGCAGTATTTT. The chain couples TRBV14 to TRBJ2-3; D not resolved. Trimming shortened V by 0 bases and J by 4 bases, and 5 bases separated the two germline ends. The CDR3 sequence is 13 residues long. CDR1 SGHDN and CDR2 FVKESK come from the germline V gene. The entire variable domain, with the rest obtained from reference TRBV14 and TRBJ2-3, is as follows: EAGVTQFPSHSVIEKGQTVTLRCDPISGHDNLYWYRRVMGKEIKFLLHFVKESKQDESGMPNNRFLAERTGGTYSTLKVQPAELEDSGVYFCASSQDAADTQYFGPGTRLTVL.

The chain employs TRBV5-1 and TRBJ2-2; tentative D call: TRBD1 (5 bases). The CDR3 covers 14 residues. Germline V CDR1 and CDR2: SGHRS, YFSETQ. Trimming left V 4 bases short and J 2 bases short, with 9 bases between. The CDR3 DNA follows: TGCGCCAGCAGCGTCCAGGGAAACACCGGGGAGCTGTTTTTT. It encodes CASSVQGNTGELFF.

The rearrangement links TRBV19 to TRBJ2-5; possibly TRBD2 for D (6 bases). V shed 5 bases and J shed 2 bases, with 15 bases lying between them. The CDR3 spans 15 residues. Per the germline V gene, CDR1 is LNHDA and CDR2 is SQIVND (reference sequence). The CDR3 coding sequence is TGTGCCAGTAGTCCCGGGGGTCGGGTTCAAGAGACCCAGTACTTC. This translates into CASSPGGRVQETQYF.

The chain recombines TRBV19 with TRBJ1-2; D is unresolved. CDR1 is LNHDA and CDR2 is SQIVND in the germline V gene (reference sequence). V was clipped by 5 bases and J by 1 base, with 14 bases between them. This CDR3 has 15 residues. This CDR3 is CASSDHMGVNYGYTF. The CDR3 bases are TGTGCCAGTAGTGACCATATGGGCGTTAACTATGGCTACACCTTC.

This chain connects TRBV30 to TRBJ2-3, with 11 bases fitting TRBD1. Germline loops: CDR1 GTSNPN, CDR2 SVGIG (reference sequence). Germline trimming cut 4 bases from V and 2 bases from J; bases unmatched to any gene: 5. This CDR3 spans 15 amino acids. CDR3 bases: TGTGCCTGGACCCCGGGACAGGGGGTCACAGATACGCAGTATTTT. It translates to CAWTPGQGVTDTQYF.

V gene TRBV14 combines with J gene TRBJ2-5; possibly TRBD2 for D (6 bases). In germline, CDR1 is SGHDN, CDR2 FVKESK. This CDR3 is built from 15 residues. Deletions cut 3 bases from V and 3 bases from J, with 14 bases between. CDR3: CASSHGGLYEETQYF. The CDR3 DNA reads TGTGCCAGCAGCCATGGGGGACTCTACGAAGAGACCCAGTACTTC.

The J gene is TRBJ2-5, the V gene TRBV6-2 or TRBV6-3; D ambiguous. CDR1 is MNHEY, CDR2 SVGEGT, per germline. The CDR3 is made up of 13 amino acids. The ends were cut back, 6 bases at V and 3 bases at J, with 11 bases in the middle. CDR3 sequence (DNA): TGTGCCAGCAGCTCCGACGGAGAAGAGACCCAGTACTTC. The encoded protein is CASSSDGEETQYF.

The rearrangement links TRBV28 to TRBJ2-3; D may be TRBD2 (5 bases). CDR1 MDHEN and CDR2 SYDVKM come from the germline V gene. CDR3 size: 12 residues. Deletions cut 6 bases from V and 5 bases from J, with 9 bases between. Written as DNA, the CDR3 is TGTGCCAGCAGCCCCCGGGGAGATACGCAGTATTTT. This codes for CASSPRGDTQYF.

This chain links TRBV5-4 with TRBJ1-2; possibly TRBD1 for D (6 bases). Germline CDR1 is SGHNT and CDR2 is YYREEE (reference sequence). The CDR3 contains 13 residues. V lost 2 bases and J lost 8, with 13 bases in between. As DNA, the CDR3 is TGTGCCAGCAGCTTCGGGGGGCGCGGGGGCTACACCTTC. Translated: CASSFGGRGGYTF.

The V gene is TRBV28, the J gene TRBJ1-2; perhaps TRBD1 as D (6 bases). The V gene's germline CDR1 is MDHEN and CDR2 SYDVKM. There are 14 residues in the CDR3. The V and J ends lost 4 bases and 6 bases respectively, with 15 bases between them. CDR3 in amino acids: CASSSSETGHGYTF. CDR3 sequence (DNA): TGTGCCAGCAGTTCCTCTGAAACAGGGCATGGCTACACCTTC.

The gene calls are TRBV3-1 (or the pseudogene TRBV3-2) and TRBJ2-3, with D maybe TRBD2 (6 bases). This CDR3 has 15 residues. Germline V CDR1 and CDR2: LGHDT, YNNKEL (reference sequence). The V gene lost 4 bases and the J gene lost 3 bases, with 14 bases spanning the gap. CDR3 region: CASSPQRARTDTQYF. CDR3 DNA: TGTGCCAGCAGCCCTCAGCGGGCCCGAACAGATACGCAGTATTTT.

For the CDR3, the DNA is TGTGCCACCAGCAGATCCGGGACAGCCGGCTACGAGCAGTACTTC. It encodes CATSRSGTAGYEQYF. The chain carries TRBV15 and TRBJ2-7; TRBD1 agrees at 7 bases. Germline CDR1 is LNHNV and CDR2 is YYDKDF (reference sequence). Losses at the gene ends were 2 bases for V and 3 bases for J; bases not matched to a gene: 7. The CDR3 extends over 15 amino acids.

The CDR3 spells CASRAGGIYNEQFF. The CDR3 nucleotides read TGTGCCAGCCGAGCGGGAGGGATCTACAATGAGCAGTTCTTC. The chain recombines TRBV2 with TRBJ2-1, with 10 bases fitting TRBD2. Losses at the gene ends were 8 bases for V and 3 bases for J; bases not matched to a gene: 4. This CDR3 contains 14 residues. Germline CDR1 and CDR2: SNHLY and FYNNEI.

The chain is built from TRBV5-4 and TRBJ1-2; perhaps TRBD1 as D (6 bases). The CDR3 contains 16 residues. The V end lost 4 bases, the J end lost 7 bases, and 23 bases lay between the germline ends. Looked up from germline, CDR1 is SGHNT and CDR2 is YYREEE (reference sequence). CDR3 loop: CASSQGTMQRVGGYTF. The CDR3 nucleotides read TGTGCCAGCAGCCAGGGGACTATGCAACGAGTTGGTGGCTACACCTTC.

DNA for the CDR3: TGTGCCAGCAGCCGGAGCGGACCAGAAGGCTATGGCTACACCTTC. Its translation is CASSRSGPEGYGYTF. V is TRBV3-1 (or the pseudogene TRBV3-2) and J is TRBJ1-2; no reliable D call. There are 15 residues in the CDR3. The ends were cut back, 4 bases at V and 4 bases at J, with 16 bases in the middle. Germline loops: CDR1 LGHDT, CDR2 YNNKEL (reference sequence).

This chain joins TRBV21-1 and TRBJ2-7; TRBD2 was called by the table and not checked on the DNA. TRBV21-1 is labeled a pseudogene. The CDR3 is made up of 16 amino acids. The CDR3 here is CASSNLGLARFYEQYF. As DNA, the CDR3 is TGTGCCAGCAGCAATCTAGGACTAGCGAGATTCTACGAGCAGTACTTC.

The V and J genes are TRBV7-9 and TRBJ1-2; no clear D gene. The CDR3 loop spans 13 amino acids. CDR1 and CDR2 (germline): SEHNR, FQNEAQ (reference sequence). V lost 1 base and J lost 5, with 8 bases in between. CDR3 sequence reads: CASSLGAYYGYTF. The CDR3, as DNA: TGTGCCAGCAGCTTAGGGGCATATTATGGCTACACCTTC.